This TCR beta chain was found in a study of T-cell memory formation after mild COVID-19. This clonotype was detected only a few times. Germline values: CDR1 SGHRS, CDR2 YFSETQ. The junction had 9 bases not matched to a gene; V was cut back by 4 bases and J by 3 bases. This CDR3 has 15 amino acids. Each CDR3 protein is one row after TCRdb ran MiXCR on the 5' RACE reads. Here the sample spans about 560,000 distinct CDR3 sequences, roughly 21% being singletons. Material for sequencing was PBMCs or a T cell subset sorted from them (not recorded which). The receptor was derived from an adult woman who had mild COVID-19 (a few samples of this study predate the infection). Cell type and time point are not known. The chain couples TRBV5-1 to TRBJ1-1; 7 bases match TRBD1. Here the CDR3 DNA reads TGCGCCAGCAGCCGTAATCAGGGGGGAGACACTGAAGCTTTCTTT. Its translation is CASSRNQGGDTEAFF.